This T cell receptor (beta chain) is from a study of T cell responses to AZD1222 COVID-19 vaccine. Study-wide results and limits: There were mostly white British donors and more females than males, and clonal diversity was possibly underestimated. Two AZD1222 doses significantly raised spike-specific TCR breadth and depth over controls.

Profiling relied on immunoSEQ multiplex PCR, and the TCRdb table lists in-frame clones only, not all of them. Found here are 95,000 to 130,000 clones, about 90% of them singletons; the top ten hold around 1.4%. Points on this clone: Its antigen is not identified.

Germline V gives CDR1 SGDLS, CDR2 YYNGEE. The CDR3 sequence is 17 residues long. Trimming cost V 3 bases and J 5 bases; bases outside gene matches: 15. This sequence was found in an adult who received the AZD1222 COVID-19 vaccine. V and J are TRBV9 and TRBJ2-5; 8 bases are a match to TRBD2. This sample comprised peripheral blood, obtained 28 days after the second AZD1222 dose. CDR3 residues: CASSESSGTPRWETQYF. The CDR3 region has the DNA TGTGCCAGCAGCGAGAGTAGCGGGACCCCCCGGTGGGAGACCCAGTACTTC.